These 8 T cell receptor beta chains were all obtained from the same sample, sequenced in a study of CD8 T cells in Susac syndrome. Roughly 0.5 to 1 ug RNA was reverse transcribed with random hexamers. TCRdb re-called the immunoSEQ multiplex PCR reads with MiXCR, one entry per CDR3 protein. The data hold some 140,000 distinct CDR3 sequences, with 85% to 95% observed a single time. Sequenced material: CD8+ T cells from PBMCs. These receptors were collected from a human donor with Susac syndrome.

The V call is TRBV24-1, the J call TRBJ2-7; TRBD1 matches at 9 bases. With V trimmed by 4 bases and J by 3 bases, 3 bases remained unmatched. The CDR3 loop spans 14 amino acids. CDR1 and CDR2 from the germline V gene are KGHDR and SFDVKD. The CDR3 loop is CATSERDRDYEQYF. The CDR3 DNA reads TGTGCCACCAGTGAGCGGGACAGGGACTACGAGCAGTACTTC.

The chain carries TRBV9 and TRBJ2-1, with 11 bases matching TRBD2. The CDR3 is 18 amino acids. V gave up 2 bases and J gave up 5 bases; unmatched junction bases: 12. Germline V lookup: CDR1 SGDLS, CDR2 YYNGEE. CDR3 sequence: CASSVFPTGTSGNNEQFF. CDR3 nucleotide sequence: TGTGCCAGCAGCGTCTTCCCCACCGGGACTAGCGGTAACAATGAGCAGTTCTTC.

The rearrangement uses TRBV4-1 and TRBJ2-2, with TRBD2 as a possible D gene (5 bases). CDR3 length: 13 residues. The germline CDR1 and CDR2 sequences are MGHRA and YSYEKL. V was trimmed by 0 bases and J by 9 bases, leaving 8 bases between them. The CDR3 sequence: CASSQDRGWELFF. The CDR3, as DNA: TGCGCCAGCAGCCAAGATCGAGGGTGGGAGCTGTTTTTT.

The CDR3 sequence is CASSLRRPSGFVDEQFF. The CDR3 DNA reads TGCGCCAGCAGCTTGCGCCGGCCTAGCGGGTTTGTCGATGAGCAGTTCTTC. The genes are TRBV5-1 and TRBJ2-1, with TRBD2 identical over 8 bases. Germline trimming cut 1 base from V and 8 bases from J; bases unmatched to any gene: 14. Per the germline V gene, CDR1 is SGHRS and CDR2 is YFSETQ. The CDR3 contains 17 residues.

The rearrangement joins TRBV7-9 to TRBJ1-2, with 7 bases matching TRBD1. Germline V gene lookup returns CDR1 SEHNR and CDR2 FQNEAQ (reference sequence). CDR3 length: 15 residues. Germline trimming cut 2 bases from V and 5 bases from J; bases unmatched to any gene: 8. In DNA, the CDR3 is TGTGCCAGCAGCTTAATCAGGGGGTCAATTTATGGCTACACCTTC. Its translation is CASSLIRGSIYGYTF.

The rearrangement links TRBV4-1 to TRBJ2-7; D may be TRBD2 (5 bases). The CDR3 runs to 15 residues. Germline CDR1 and CDR2: MGHRA and YSYEKL. Trimming pared 5 bases from V and 2 bases from J, leaving 16 bases between. CDR3 nucleotide sequence: TGCGCCAGCAGCTCCTTAGCGCTACCCCCCTACGAGCAGTACTTC. Translated: CASSSLALPPYEQYF.

The genes are TRBV20-1 and TRBJ1-2, with a weak D call TRBD1 (5 bases). Trimming left V 6 bases short and J 4 bases short, with 18 bases between. This CDR3 is 14 amino acids long. Germline V gene lookup returns CDR1 DFQATT and CDR2 SNEGSKA (reference sequence). CDR3 in amino acids: CSAPEAGTLYGYTF. For the CDR3, the DNA is TGCAGTGCGCCTGAAGCCGGGACTCTCTATGGCTACACCTTC.

The table lists this clonotype with a count of one. The CDR3 sequence: CASSLQGQGPKNIQYF. The DNA of the CDR3 is TGTGCCAGCAGCTTACAGGGTCAGGGCCCCAAAAACATTCAGTACTTC. This chain uses TRBV11-2 with TRBJ2-4; tentative D call: TRBD1 (5 bases). The CDR3 has 16 amino acids. Trimming took 2 bases from V and 2 from J, leaving 13 bases between them. Germline CDR1 reads SGHAT; CDR2 reads FQNNGV.